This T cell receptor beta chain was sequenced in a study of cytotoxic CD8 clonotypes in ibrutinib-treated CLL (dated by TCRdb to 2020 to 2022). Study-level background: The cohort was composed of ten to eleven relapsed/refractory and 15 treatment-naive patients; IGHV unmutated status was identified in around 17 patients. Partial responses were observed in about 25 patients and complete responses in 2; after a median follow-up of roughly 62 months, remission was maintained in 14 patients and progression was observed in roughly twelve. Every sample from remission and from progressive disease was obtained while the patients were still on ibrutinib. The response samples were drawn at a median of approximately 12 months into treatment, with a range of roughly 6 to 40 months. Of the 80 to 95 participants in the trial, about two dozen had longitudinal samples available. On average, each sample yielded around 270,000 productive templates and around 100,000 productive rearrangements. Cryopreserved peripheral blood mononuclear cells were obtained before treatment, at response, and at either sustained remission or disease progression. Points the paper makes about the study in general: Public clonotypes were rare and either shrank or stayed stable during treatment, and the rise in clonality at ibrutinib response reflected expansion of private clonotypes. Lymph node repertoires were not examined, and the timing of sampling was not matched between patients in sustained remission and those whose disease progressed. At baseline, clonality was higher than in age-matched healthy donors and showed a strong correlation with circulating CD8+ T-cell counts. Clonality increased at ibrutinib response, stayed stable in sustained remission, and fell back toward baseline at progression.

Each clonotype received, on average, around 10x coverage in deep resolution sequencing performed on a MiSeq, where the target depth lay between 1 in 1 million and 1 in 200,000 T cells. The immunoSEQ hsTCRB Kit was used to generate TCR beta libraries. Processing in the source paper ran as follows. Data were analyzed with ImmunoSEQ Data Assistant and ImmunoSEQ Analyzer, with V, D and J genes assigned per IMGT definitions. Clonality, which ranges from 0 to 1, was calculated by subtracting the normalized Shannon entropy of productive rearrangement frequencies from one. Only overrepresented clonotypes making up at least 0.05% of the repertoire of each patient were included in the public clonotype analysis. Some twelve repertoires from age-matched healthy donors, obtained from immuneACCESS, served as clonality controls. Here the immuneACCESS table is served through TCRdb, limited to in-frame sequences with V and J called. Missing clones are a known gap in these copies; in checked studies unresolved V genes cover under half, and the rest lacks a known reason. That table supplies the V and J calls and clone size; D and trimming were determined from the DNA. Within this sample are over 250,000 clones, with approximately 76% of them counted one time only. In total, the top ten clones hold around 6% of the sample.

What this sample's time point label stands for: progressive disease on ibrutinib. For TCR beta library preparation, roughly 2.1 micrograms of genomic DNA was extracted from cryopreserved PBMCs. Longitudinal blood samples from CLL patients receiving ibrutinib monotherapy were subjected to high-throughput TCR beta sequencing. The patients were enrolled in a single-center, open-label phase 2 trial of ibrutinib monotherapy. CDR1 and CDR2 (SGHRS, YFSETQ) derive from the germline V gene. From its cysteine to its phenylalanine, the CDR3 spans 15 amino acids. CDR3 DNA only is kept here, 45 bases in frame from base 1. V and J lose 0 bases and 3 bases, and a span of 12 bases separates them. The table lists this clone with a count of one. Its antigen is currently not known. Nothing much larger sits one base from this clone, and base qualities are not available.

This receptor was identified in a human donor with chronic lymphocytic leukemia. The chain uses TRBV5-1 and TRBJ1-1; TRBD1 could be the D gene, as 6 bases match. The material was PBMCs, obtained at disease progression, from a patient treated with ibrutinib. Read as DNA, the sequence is TGCGCCAGCAGCTTGGATGTGACAGGCTACACTGAAGCTTTCTTT. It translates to CASSLDVTGYTEAFF.